Shown below are 31 T cell receptor beta chains from a single sample sequenced in a study of blood T cell repertoires in COVID-19. Profiled with immunoSEQ multiplex PCR; TCRdb holds only in-frame clones, not every one. The repertoire includes 200,000 or so clones, about four fifths of them detected once, and approximately 3% sits in the top ten. Source material: peripheral blood. These receptor sequences come from a woman under 40 who had recovered from COVID-19.

This chain links TRBV7-3 with TRBJ2-7, with D perhaps TRBD2 (6 bases). The CDR3 is 15 residues long. The germline V gene has CDR1 SGHTA and CDR2 FQGTGA. Trimming shortened V by 4 bases and J by 7 bases, and 20 bases separated the two germline ends. The CDR3 is CASSSQAAGRGEQYF. The DNA of the CDR3 is TGTGCCAGCAGCTCCCAGGCTGCCGGGAGAGGGGAGCAGTACTTC.

This rearrangement joins TRBV19 to TRBJ2-7; tentative D call: TRBD2 (6 bases). V lost 10 bases and J lost 3, with 10 bases in between. This CDR3 is built from 11 residues. Germline V gene sequence: CDR1 LNHDA, CDR2 SQIVND (reference sequence). The CDR3 protein is CATADYYEQYF. The CDR3 DNA reads as TGTGCCACCGCGGACTACTACGAGCAGTACTTC.

V and J are TRBV7-8 and TRBJ2-1; TRBD1 might be the D (5 bases). The CDR3 is 13 residues long. Trimming took 2 bases from V and 10 from J, leaving 12 bases between them. The V gene's germline CDR1 is SGHVS and CDR2 FQNEAQ. DNA for the CDR3: TGTGCCAGCAGCTTAAACTTAGGGGTGGAGCAGTTCTTC. It translates to CASSLNLGVEQFF.

This chain links TRBV7-9 with TRBJ2-7; 8 positions agree with TRBD1. Looked up from germline, CDR1 is SEHNR and CDR2 is FQNEAQ (reference sequence). V shed 5 bases and J 2 bases; nucleotides not matched to a gene: 8. The CDR3 has 15 residues. The CDR3 loop reads CASSAPDRATYEQYF. DNA of the CDR3: TGTGCCAGCAGCGCACCGGACAGGGCAACCTACGAGCAGTACTTC.

The chain is built from TRBV3-1 (or the pseudogene TRBV3-2) and TRBJ1-5; 9 bases fit TRBD1. J was trimmed by 7 bases and V by 4 bases; bases with no gene match: 11. The CDR3 sequence is 16 residues long. From germline, CDR1 is LGHDT and CDR2 YNNKEL (reference sequence). The CDR3 bases are TGTGCCAGCAGCCGAGCTGACAGGGGGTACGGGCAGCCCCAGCATTTT. This sequence encodes CASSRADRGYGQPQHF.

The rearrangement uses TRBV6-2 or TRBV6-3 and TRBJ2-5, with TRBD2 matching 12 bases. The DNA end is more similar to TRBJ2-7, so the J call may be wrong. The CDR3 contains 17 residues. Germline V lookup: CDR1 MNHEY, CDR2 SVGEGT. The CDR3: CASSQRLAGGRSYEQYF. The DNA of the CDR3 is TGTGCCAGCAGTCAACGCCTAGCGGGAGGGCGGAGCTACGAGCAGTACTTC.

This rearrangement joins TRBV28 to TRBJ2-7; 9 bases align to TRBD2. This CDR3 region has 12 residues. Germline V gene data show CDR1 as MDHEN and CDR2 as SYDVKM. V was pared by 7 bases and J by 6 bases, with 4 bases of the junction left unmatched. The CDR3: CASNSGSSEQYF. CDR3 sequence (DNA): TGTGCCAGCAATAGCGGGAGCTCCGAGCAGTACTTC.

V usage is TRBV3-1 (or the pseudogene TRBV3-2) and J usage is TRBJ2-5, with TRBD2 identical over 7 bases. The CDR3 contains 16 residues. From germline, CDR1 is LGHDT and CDR2 YNNKEL (reference sequence). Trimming cost V 0 bases and J 5 bases; bases outside gene matches: 9. The CDR3, as DNA: TGTGCCAGCAGCCAAGAATGGGAGACTAGCTGGGAGACCCAGTACTTC. Protein sequence: CASSQEWETSWETQYF.

This clone was detected once. The chain is built from TRBV7-2 and TRBJ1-2; no reliable D call. The germline V and J ends were trimmed by 4 bases and 0 bases, with 9 bases remaining between them. The CDR3 loop spans 14 amino acids. Germline V gene lookup returns CDR1 SGHTA and CDR2 FQGNSA. CDR3 DNA sequence: TGTGCCAGCAGCTCTGGCGGTTCTAACTATGGCTACACCTTC. Amino acid sequence: CASSSGGSNYGYTF.

V usage is TRBV14 and J usage is TRBJ2-2; 7 bases are a match to TRBD1. Trimming at V came to 3 bases and at J to 1 base, leaving 5 bases not matched to a gene. The V gene's germline CDR1 is SGHDN and CDR2 FVKESK. The CDR3 runs to 16 residues. CDR3 region: CASSQHRDRNTGELFF. The DNA for the CDR3 is TGTGCCAGCAGCCAGCATAGGGACAGGAACACCGGGGAGCTGTTTTTT. Full variable domain (remainder filled in from reference TRBV14 and TRBJ2-2): EAGVTQFPSHSVIEKGQTVTLRCDPISGHDNLYWYRRVMGKEIKFLLHFVKESKQDESGMPNNRFLAERTGGTYSTLKVQPAELEDSGVYFCASSQHRDRNTGELFFGEGSRLTVL.

The gene calls are TRBV5-6 and TRBJ1-3, with D unclear. There are 13 residues in the CDR3. V gave up 2 bases and J gave up 4 bases, with 7 bases separating them. In germline, CDR1 is SGHDT, CDR2 YYEEEE. The CDR3 is CASSLPQGNTIYF. In nucleotides, the CDR3 is TGTGCCAGCAGCTTACCACAGGGAAACACCATATATTTT.

This clone was seen a single time. The genes are TRBV29-1 and TRBJ2-7; the D gene is possibly TRBD1 (5 bases). The length of the CDR3 is 11 residues. The V end lost 5 bases, the J end lost 12 bases, and 17 bases lay between the germline ends. Germline V gene lookup returns CDR1 SQVTM and CDR2 ANQGSEA. CDR3 sequence (DNA): TGCAGCGTTTCCTCAGGGCCCGTAGCGTACTTC. Translation gives CSVSSGPVAYF.

The gene calls are TRBV10-3 and TRBJ2-3; 10 nucleotides match TRBD2. The ends lost 2 bases at V and 3 bases at J; junction bases unmatched: 8. This CDR3 is built from 17 residues. CDR1 and CDR2 from the germline V gene are ENHRY and SYGVKD. The CDR3 spells CAISEGSLAGWTDTQYF. In nucleotides, the CDR3 is TGTGCCATCAGTGAGGGTTCACTAGCGGGATGGACAGATACGCAGTATTTT.

This chain connects TRBV28 to TRBJ2-7; 10 bases align to TRBD2. J was trimmed by 0 bases and V by 4 bases; bases with no gene match: 12. CDR1 and CDR2 from the germline V gene are MDHEN and SYDVKM. This CDR3 comprises 18 residues. CDR3 sequence (DNA): TGTGCCAGCAGTTCCATAACCGGGACTAGCGATAGCTCCTACGAGCAGTACTTC. It yields the protein CASSSITGTSDSSYEQYF.

The chain uses TRBV9 and TRBJ2-1; TRBD2 matches 7 bases. Germline V gene data show CDR1 as SGDLS and CDR2 as YYNGEE. The CDR3 spans 15 residues. V trimming: 1 base; J trimming: 7 bases; junction bases outside the gene matches: 8. The CDR3 sequence is CASSVNWEGLNEQFF. CDR3 nucleotides: TGTGCCAGCAGCGTAAACTGGGAGGGCCTGAATGAGCAGTTCTTC. Drawing the rest from reference TRBV9 and TRBJ2-1, the complete variable domain is DSGVTQTPKHLITATGQRVTLRCSPRSGDLSVYWYQQSLDQGLQFLIQYYNGEERAKGNILERFSAQQFPDLHSELNLSSLELGDSALYFCASSVNWEGLNEQFFGPGTRLTVL.

The rearrangement links TRBV24-1 to TRBJ2-1; D is undetermined. The length of the CDR3 is 14 residues. Germline V gene data show CDR1 as KGHDR and CDR2 as SFDVKD. V shed 2 bases and J shed 3 bases, with 7 bases lying between them. CDR3: CATSDSTRYNEQFF. The CDR3 nucleotides read TGTGCCACCAGTGATTCGACACGCTACAATGAGCAGTTCTTC.

The count of this clone is one. The gene calls are TRBV5-1 and TRBJ2-4; possible D gene TRBD1, 6 bases. This CDR3 region has 14 residues. The germline V gene has CDR1 SGHRS and CDR2 YFSETQ. V was pared by 4 bases and J by 5 bases, with 13 bases between. In DNA form, the CDR3 reads TGCGCCAGCAGCACACTGGACAGAGAAAACATTCAGTACTTC. Its protein is CASSTLDRENIQYF.

V is TRBV10-1 and J is TRBJ1-2; possible D gene TRBD1, 5 bases. The CDR3 sequence is 14 residues long. Trimming pared 7 bases from V and 3 bases from J, leaving 15 bases between. Germline CDR1 reads WNHNN; CDR2 reads SYGVQD (reference sequence). CDR3 amino acids: CASTPGGGDYGYTF. For the CDR3, the DNA is TGCGCCAGCACCCCGGGGGGAGGGGACTATGGCTACACCTTC.

This clone was seen once. The rearrangement links TRBV7-8 to TRBJ1-2; perhaps TRBD1 as D (6 bases). V lost 5 bases, J lost 8 bases, and 21 bases lay in between. The germline CDR1 and CDR2 sequences are SGHVS and FQNEAQ. The CDR3 covers 15 residues. The CDR3 nucleotides are TGTGCCAGCAGCCTCGGGGGGCGAAGGGATTACGGCTACACCTTC. This codes for CASSLGGRRDYGYTF.

The chain has TRBV12-3 or TRBV12-4 and TRBJ1-5, with D uncertain. This CDR3 is 12 amino acids long. The V and J ends lost 7 bases and 6 bases respectively, with 10 bases between them. CDR3 sequence reads: CASTSKPQPQHF. CDR3 DNA: TGTGCCAGCACCTCGAAGCCTCAGCCCCAGCATTTT.

The chain carries TRBV24-1 and TRBJ1-2, with 9 bases fitting TRBD1. There are 14 residues in the CDR3. Germline loops: CDR1 KGHDR, CDR2 SFDVKD. V lost 3 bases and J lost 5; bases outside the gene matches: 3. This CDR3 reads CATSDRTGAYGYTF. The CDR3 DNA sequence: TGTGCCACCAGTGATCGGACAGGGGCTTATGGCTACACCTTC.

The CDR3 nucleotides read TGTGCCAGCAGTCATAGTGCTACAGCCAAAAACATTCAGTACTTC. It yields the protein CASSHSATAKNIQYF. V and J are TRBV27 and TRBJ2-4, with no clear D. The CDR3 totals 15 residues. Germline V gene lookup returns CDR1 MNHEY and CDR2 SMNVEV (reference sequence). V was trimmed by 5 bases and J by 0 bases, leaving 11 bases between them.

This clone was observed a single time. The V and J genes are TRBV6-5 and TRBJ2-3; D perhaps matches TRBD2 (6 bases). There are 14 residues in the CDR3. Germline CDR1 is MNHEY and CDR2 is SVGAGI. V was shortened by 7 bases and J by 2 bases, with 13 bases between the two germline ends. The chain's CDR3 is CASKEGLLTDTQYF. In nucleotides, the CDR3 is TGTGCCAGCAAGGAGGGACTCCTCACAGATACGCAGTATTTT.

The rearrangement uses TRBV6-5 and TRBJ1-1; TRBD1 agrees at 7 bases. V was clipped by 8 bases and J by 5 bases; unmatched bases: 8. Germline V gene data show CDR1 as MNHEY and CDR2 as SVGAGI. CDR3 length: 13 residues. CDR3 bases: TGTGCCAGCCATCATTTACAGGGGACTGAAGCTTTCTTT. It encodes CASHHLQGTEAFF.

This chain connects TRBV6-5 to TRBJ2-1; possible D gene TRBD1, 6 bases. The CDR3 runs to 12 residues. CDR1 is MNHEY and CDR2 is SVGAGI in the germline V gene. V lost 2 bases and J lost 10, with 9 bases in between. CDR3: CASSYPQGEQFF. Written as DNA, the CDR3 is TGTGCCAGCAGTTACCCTCAGGGGGAGCAGTTCTTC.

CDR3 region: CASSLGGTEYGYTF. The CDR3 bases are TGTGCCAGCAGCTTAGGAGGGACAGAGTATGGCTACACCTTC. The rearrangement links TRBV7-3 to TRBJ1-2, with TRBD1 identical over 7 bases. The CDR3 length is 14 residues. Losses at the gene ends were 2 bases for V and 5 bases for J; bases not matched to a gene: 5. Germline V CDR1 and CDR2: SGHTA, FQGTGA.

In this sample, this clone turned up a few times. V is TRBV9 and J is TRBJ2-1; TRBD2 matches 10 bases. V lost 0 bases, J lost 0 bases, and 6 bases stayed unmatched. Germline CDR1 SGDLS, CDR2 YYNGEE. The CDR3 loop spans 18 amino acids. The CDR3 loop is CASSVEASGGSSYNEQFF. CDR3 nucleotides: TGTGCCAGCAGCGTAGAGGCTAGCGGGGGCAGCTCCTACAATGAGCAGTTCTTC.

The chain combines TRBV12-5 with TRBJ2-1, with D maybe TRBD2 (7 bases). V gave up 6 bases and J gave up 5 bases, with 17 bases separating them. Germline V gene lookup returns CDR1 LGHNT and CDR2 FRNRAP. The CDR3 has 15 residues. The CDR3 loop is CASGMGARGNNEQFF. Written as DNA, the CDR3 is TGTGCTAGTGGGATGGGGGCGCGGGGGAACAATGAGCAGTTCTTC.

The chain combines TRBV5-1 with TRBJ1-2; D gene uncertain. V gave up 4 bases and J gave up 2 bases, with 12 bases separating them. Germline V lookup: CDR1 SGHRS, CDR2 YFSETQ. The CDR3 is 14 residues long. The CDR3 coding sequence is TGCGCCAGCAGCGCGGTCCCGGGGAACTATGGCTACACCTTC. It encodes CASSAVPGNYGYTF.

The chain uses TRBV7-3 and TRBJ1-6, with D perhaps TRBD1 (5 bases). V lost 1 base and J 10 bases, leaving 14 bases between the germline ends. This CDR3 has 15 amino acids. Germline assignment: CDR1 SGHTA and CDR2 FQGTGA. The DNA of the CDR3 is TGTGCCAGCAGCTTAAACATGGCAGGGTACTCACCCCTCCACTTT. Translation: CASSLNMAGYSPLHF.

This chain joins TRBV2 and TRBJ2-7; D is perhaps TRBD1 (6 bases). The V end was cut by 3 bases, the J end by 0 bases, with 15 bases between. The CDR3 has 16 amino acids. Germline assignment: CDR1 SNHLY and CDR2 FYNNEI. CDR3 bases: TGTGCCAGCAGTGACTCTATTGACAGGAGCTCCTACGAGCAGTACTTC. Protein: CASSDSIDRSSYEQYF.